By share, the clone carrying this T cell receptor beta chain counts as medium-sized (0.01 to 0.1%). The antigen is not known. Different DNA sequences within this sample yield the same CDR3. Deletions cut 4 bases from V and 4 bases from J, with 11 bases between. The CDR3 runs 13 residues. Germline CDR1 SGHDT, CDR2 YYEEEE. This sample stems from a study of radiation and T cells in renal cell carcinoma. Study in general: Nephrectomy followed 15 Gy stereotactic body radiation by 4 weeks.

Study conclusions and caveats: In blood, top tumor clones expanded by 2 weeks, shrinking by 4. No pretreatment tumor biopsies were available for baseline clonotypes.

The data were produced by immunoSEQ multiplex PCR, yet TCRdb's version contains in-frame clones alone and is incomplete. The sample yields about 26,000 clones, 65% to 85% seen once. The time point was: blood 2 weeks post-SBRT. Regarding treatment: 15 Gy SBRT to primary tumor, nephrectomy 4 weeks later. After SBRT, blood was collected at 2 and 4 weeks, plus baseline. This material consisted of blood, taken from a patient whose treatment included radiotherapy and nephrectomy. The receptor was derived from a man between 60 and 70 years old with renal cell carcinoma. The chain is built from TRBV5-6 and TRBJ1-2; D not certain. The CDR3 DNA sequence: TGTGCCAGCAGCCGACAAGACTTCTATGGCTACACCTTC. Translated: CASSRQDFYGYTF.